This T cell receptor beta chain was identified during a study of CD8+ T cells in alopecia areata. Study-level background: Treatment of the treated patients consisted of oral tofacitinib, 5 to 10 mg twice daily.

Following extraction, RNA underwent reverse transcription to cDNA, which served as the sequencing template. Clones were sequenced by immunoSEQ multiplex PCR, and TCRdb holds only the in-frame ones, with some missing. Altogether fewer than 150,000 clones are present, 82% being singletons, with the ten largest covering roughly 25%. Treatment described: oral pan-JAK inhibitor, 5-10 mg twice daily. Patients with alopecia areata provided lesional scalp punch biopsies as well as peripheral blood. Whole-study results and caveats: Persistence in scalp and blood during tofacitinib was observed for many expanded lesional clones.

A few counts support this clone. Antigen: not known. Material: CD8+ T cells sorted from blood, obtained at week 4, from a patient treated with tofacitinib. This clonotype was sampled from a human donor with alopecia areata.

CDR3 nucleotides: TGTGCCACCAGCAGTAGCGGGGGAGCCAACACAGATACGCAGTATTTT. Translation gives CATSSSGGANTDTQYF. The chain has TRBV15 and TRBJ2-3, with 9 bases aligning to TRBD2. V dropped 3 bases and J dropped 2; count of bases not matched to a gene: 6. This CDR3 has 16 residues. The germline V gene has CDR1 LNHNV and CDR2 YYDKDF (reference sequence). The variable domain in full, completed from reference TRBV15 and TRBJ2-3, reads DAMVIQNPRYQVTQFGKPVTLSCSQTLNHNVMYWYQQKSSQAPKLLFHYYDKDFNNEADTPDNFQSRRPNTSFCFLDIRSPGLGDTAMYLCATSSSGGANTDTQYFGPGTRLTVL.